The 22 T cell receptor beta chains reported below all come from one sample, sequenced in a study of blood T cell repertoires in COVID-19 (dated by TCRdb to the early 2020s). The method behind the library was the immunoSEQ multiplex PCR assay. This immuneACCESS table, as held by TCRdb, lists in-frame sequences with V and J called but not all clones. Of the missing ones, under half trace to an unresolved V gene in checked studies; the others have no known cause. The sample has over 150,000 clones on record, over 65% of them singletons. The top ten hold 7% to 10% of the sample. The sample was peripheral blood. The receptors were gathered from a man in his fifties or sixties with acute or convalescent COVID-19.

This clone came up a few times. This rearrangement joins TRBV7-6 to TRBJ1-6; the D is unclear. This CDR3 spans 16 amino acids. Per the germline V gene, CDR1 is SGHVS and CDR2 is FNYEAQ. V was shortened by 5 bases and J by 0 bases, with 11 bases between the two germline ends. Here the CDR3 DNA reads TGTGCCAGCAGCCAGCTTGAGGGCTCCTATAATTCACCCCTCCACTTT. It specifies CASSQLEGSYNSPLHF.

This clone showed up just once. This chain links TRBV19 with TRBJ2-2; 9 positions agree with TRBD1. The CDR3 consists of 14 residues. Germline-derived CDR1 and CDR2 are LNHDA and SQIVND (reference sequence). The trim removed 5 bases at V and 5 bases at J, leaving 3 bases unmatched. CDR3 sequence (DNA): TGTGCCAGTAGTGGACAGGGGTGGACCGGGGAGCTGTTTTTT. This encodes CASSGQGWTGELFF.

CDR3 in DNA: TGCGCCAGCAGCACTAGGACGGTCTCTGGGGCCAACGTCCTGACTTTC. Protein: CASSTRTVSGANVLTF. The chain recombines TRBV5-1 with TRBJ2-6; perhaps TRBD2 as D (5 bases). The CDR3 totals 16 residues. Germline values: CDR1 SGHRS, CDR2 YFSETQ. V gave up 4 bases and J gave up 0 bases, with 11 bases separating them.

The chain's CDR3 is CASRGQLSVTGELFF. The CDR3 nucleotides are TGCGCCAGCAGGGGACAGCTTTCGGTCACCGGGGAGCTGTTTTTT. V gene TRBV5-1 combines with J gene TRBJ2-2, with TRBD1 identical over 7 bases. The CDR3 runs 15 residues. Germline CDR1 is SGHRS and CDR2 is YFSETQ. Trimming cost V 5 bases and J 4 bases; bases outside gene matches: 8.

This clone appeared once. Here the CDR3 DNA reads TGCGCCAGCAGCCAAGAGGGGACAGAGTTGAGAAACACCATATATTTT. This gives the protein CASSQEGTELRNTIYF. The J gene is TRBJ1-3, the V gene TRBV4-1, with 7 bases that match TRBD1. This CDR3 has 16 residues. From germline, CDR1 is MGHRA and CDR2 YSYEKL. The ends lost 0 bases at V and 5 bases at J; junction bases unmatched: 7.

This sequence joins TRBV6-5 and TRBJ1-5; 9 bases align to TRBD1. This CDR3 spans 15 amino acids. J was trimmed by 4 bases and V by 0 bases; bases with no gene match: 1. Germline CDR1 MNHEY, CDR2 SVGAGI. CDR3 coding DNA: TGTGCCAGCAGTTACTCCGGGACAGGGAATCAGCCCCAGCATTTT. The encoded protein is CASSYSGTGNQPQHF.

The chain is built from TRBV3-1 (or the pseudogene TRBV3-2) and TRBJ1-5, with D maybe TRBD1 (6 bases). With 4 bases removed from V and 0 bases from J, the gap between germline ends came to 16 bases. Per the germline V gene, CDR1 is LGHDT and CDR2 is YNNKEL (reference sequence). The CDR3 spans 17 residues. The CDR3 reads CASSRKTGLYSNQPQHF. CDR3 nucleotides: TGTGCCAGCAGCCGCAAGACAGGTCTCTATAGCAATCAGCCCCAGCATTTT.

This sequence joins TRBV6-6 and TRBJ2-2; 8 bases are shared with TRBD2. The V gene end was trimmed by 7 bases and the J gene end by 7 bases; junction bases not matched to a gene: 14. The CDR3 is made up of 16 amino acids. Germline V gene sequence: CDR1 MNHNY, CDR2 SVGAGI (reference sequence). In DNA, the CDR3 is TGTGCCAGCACTATTCCGGGGGGGGCGCATATCGGGGAGCTGTTTTTT. Translating gives CASTIPGGAHIGELFF.

This clone is a singleton in its sample. V gene TRBV29-1 combines with J gene TRBJ1-1, with a tentative D call TRBD1 (5 bases). The ends were cut back, 7 bases at V and 4 bases at J, with 13 bases in the middle. The length of the CDR3 is 12 residues. The germline CDR1 and CDR2 sequences are SQVTM and ANQGSEA. As DNA, the CDR3 is TGCAGCGCCGGCTGGGGGGGCACTGAAGCTTTCTTT. It translates to CSAGWGGTEAFF.

The gene calls are TRBV28 and TRBJ1-1, with TRBD1 matching over 7 bases. V trimming: 4 bases; J trimming: 5 bases; junction bases outside the gene matches: 10. Germline V CDR1 and CDR2: MDHEN, SYDVKM. The CDR3 has 15 amino acids. The chain's CDR3 is CASSSRPQGRTEAFF. CDR3 DNA: TGTGCCAGCAGTTCTAGACCACAGGGGAGGACTGAAGCTTTCTTT.

This clone occurred a few times. This chain joins TRBV5-8 and TRBJ1-6; D gene ambiguous. Germline V CDR1 and CDR2: SGHTS, YDEGEE. The ends were cut back, 9 bases at V and 6 bases at J, with 19 bases in the middle. The CDR3 extends over 15 amino acids. In DNA form, the CDR3 reads TGTGCCACCCGACTATACTCCGGTCCTAATTCACCCCTCCACTTT. Protein sequence: CATRLYSGPNSPLHF.

The genes are TRBV5-6 and TRBJ2-2; 8 bases fit TRBD2. Per germline, CDR1 SGHDT and CDR2 YYEEEE. V trimming: 0 bases; J trimming: 4 bases; junction bases outside the gene matches: 11. CDR3 size: 18 residues. The CDR3 region is CASSLAGRGATRTGELFF. In DNA form, the CDR3 reads TGTGCCAGCAGCTTGGCTGGGCGGGGGGCGACGCGCACCGGGGAGCTGTTTTTT. The complete variable domain, with remaining parts taken from reference TRBV5-6 and TRBJ2-2, reads DAGVTQSPTHLIKTRGQQVTLRCSPKSGHDTVSWYQQALGQGPQFIFQYYEEEERQRGNFPDRFSGHQFPNYSSELNVNALLLGDSALYLCASSLAGRGATRTGELFFGEGSRLTVL.

The chain joins TRBV9 to TRBJ1-6; no reliable D call. Germline V CDR1 and CDR2: SGDLS, YYNGEE. Trimming stripped 3 bases from V and 0 bases from J, with 10 bases between. This CDR3 is 16 amino acids long. This chain's CDR3 is CASSATLSSYNSPLHF. DNA of the CDR3: TGTGCCAGCAGCGCGACATTAAGCTCCTATAATTCACCCCTCCACTTT.

The chain uses TRBV5-1 and TRBJ2-5; D is ambiguous. Germline CDR1 and CDR2: SGHRS and YFSETQ. Trimming took off 4 bases at V and 1 base at J, with 8 bases between the two ends. The CDR3 totals 13 residues. CDR3 nucleotide sequence: TGCGCCAGCAGCCCCCCCGGCCAAGAGACCCAGTACTTC. Residues: CASSPPGQETQYF.

The rearrangement joins TRBV19 to TRBJ1-2; 9 nucleotides align to TRBD1. This CDR3 contains 17 residues. Germline CDR1 LNHDA, CDR2 SQIVND (reference sequence). J was trimmed by 2 bases and V by 3 bases; bases with no gene match: 10. This chain's CDR3 is CASSIHPGQGSNYGYTF. The CDR3 nucleotides are TGTGCCAGTAGTATCCATCCGGGACAGGGTTCAAACTATGGCTACACCTTC.

V usage is TRBV18 and J usage is TRBJ2-1; 11 bases are a match to TRBD2. The length of the CDR3 is 15 residues. Germline CDR1 and CDR2: KGHSH and LQKENI. V gave up 6 bases and J gave up 2 bases; unmatched junction bases: 3. CDR3 amino acids: CASSVAGGPYNEQFF. Here the CDR3 DNA reads TGTGCCAGCTCGGTAGCGGGGGGGCCCTACAATGAGCAGTTCTTC.

This sequence joins TRBV2 and TRBJ2-7, with 8 bases identical to TRBD1. After removal of 11 bases from V and 5 bases from J, the junction contained 8 bases not matched to a gene. There are 12 residues in the CDR3. The germline gives CDR1 SNHLY, CDR2 FYNNEI. The CDR3 region is CAVGQGADEQYF. The CDR3 DNA sequence: TGTGCCGTCGGCCAGGGGGCTGACGAGCAGTACTTC.

The chain combines TRBV19 with TRBJ1-5; perhaps TRBD1 as D (5 bases). Per the germline V gene, CDR1 is LNHDA and CDR2 is SQIVND (reference sequence). The V end was cut by 8 bases, the J end by 5 bases, with 13 bases between. The CDR3 runs to 13 residues. The CDR3, as DNA: TGTGCCAGTGCCCGCAGGGTGGATCAGCCCCAGCATTTT. This translates into CASARRVDQPQHF.

This clone was seen once. The chain employs TRBV28 and TRBJ1-5; D is uncertain. The germline gives CDR1 MDHEN, CDR2 SYDVKM. V lost 7 bases, J lost 4 bases, and 8 bases lay in between. The CDR3 has 12 residues. For the CDR3, the DNA is TGTGCCAGCACCCCCCCAAATCAGCCCCAGCATTTT. The encoded protein is CASTPPNQPQHF.

This clone was seen more than once but under ten times. The chain carries TRBV11-2 and TRBJ2-1; a weak D match, TRBD1 (6 bases). CDR1 and CDR2 (germline): SGHAT, FQNNGV. CDR3 size: 15 residues. The V and J ends lost 4 bases and 8 bases respectively, with 18 bases between them. CDR3 region: CASSWGPATVYEQFF. CDR3 coding DNA: TGTGCCAGCAGCTGGGGGCCAGCGACGGTCTATGAGCAGTTCTTC.

The chain combines TRBV27 with TRBJ1-5, with TRBD1 matching 7 bases. Germline V gives CDR1 MNHEY, CDR2 SMNVEV (reference sequence). The CDR3 covers 15 residues. J was trimmed by 5 bases and V by 3 bases; bases with no gene match: 7. Here the CDR3 DNA reads TGTGCCAGCAGTTTTTCAGGGGGGAGAGATCAGCCCCAGCATTTT. The encoded protein is CASSFSGGRDQPQHF.

The V call is TRBV27, the J call TRBJ1-1; D is ambiguous. Trimming shortened V by 3 bases and J by 1 base, and 6 bases separated the two germline ends. The CDR3 runs to 13 residues. Germline-derived CDR1 and CDR2 are MNHEY and SMNVEV (reference sequence). The CDR3 protein is CASSFGENTEAFF. The CDR3 DNA follows: TGTGCCAGCAGTTTCGGAGAGAACACTGAAGCTTTCTTT.